Listed here are 5 T cell receptor beta chains from one sample, sequenced in a study of T cells in localized non-small cell lung cancer. Assay used: immunoSEQ multiplex PCR; TCRdb lists only in-frame clones, some missing. This table holds roughly 1,700 clones, approximately 24% found once. Here the sequenced sample was lung tumor tissue, taken before any cancer treatment. The receptor set was obtained from a male donor at least 60 years old with stage II squamous cell lung carcinoma.

As to this clone: A read error may account for a junction end that differs from germline. V usage is TRBV11-3 and J usage is TRBJ2-1; TRBD2 matches 10 bases. CDR3 length: 17 residues. Germline V gene lookup returns CDR1 SGHNT and CDR2 YENEEA. The CDR3 coding sequence is TGTGCCAGCACCTTAAAGGCTAGCGGGAGCTACTACAATGAGCAGTTCTTC. Amino acid sequence: CASTLKASGSYYNEQFF.

The V and J genes are TRBV19 and TRBJ2-1, with D tentatively TRBD2 (5 bases). The V end lost 0 bases, the J end lost 7 bases, and 13 bases lay between the germline ends. The CDR3 is 15 residues long. Germline lookup yields CDR1 LNHDA and CDR2 SQIVND (reference sequence). The CDR3: CASSIDDGKSNEQFF. The DNA of the CDR3 is TGTGCCAGTAGTATAGATGACGGGAAATCGAATGAGCAGTTCTTC.

This clone was found a few times. The rearrangement joins TRBV9 to TRBJ1-2; unclear D gene. Germline V gives CDR1 SGDLS, CDR2 YYNGEE. The V end was cut by 4 bases, the J end by 8 bases, with 15 bases between. The CDR3 extends over 13 amino acids. In DNA, the CDR3 is TGTGCCAGCAGCCCCGAGGTTAAGGGAGGCTACACCTTC. The encoded protein is CASSPEVKGGYTF.

This clone was counted between two and nine times. The chain employs TRBV6-8 and TRBJ2-1, with 7 bases identical to TRBD2. J was trimmed by 7 bases and V by 7 bases; bases with no gene match: 10. CDR1 and CDR2 from the germline V gene are MNHGY and SAAAGT. The CDR3 runs to 14 residues. The CDR3 DNA reads as TGTGCCAGCAAGCCGATGACTAGCTCTAATGAGCAGTTCTTC. Residues: CASKPMTSSNEQFF.

V and J are TRBV29-1 and TRBJ1-2; 10 bases are a match to TRBD1. This CDR3 spans 12 amino acids. Per germline, CDR1 SQVTM and CDR2 ANQGSEA. The V gene end was trimmed by 8 bases and the J gene end by 8 bases; junction bases not matched to a gene: 8. The chain's CDR3 is CSTPGTGDGYTF. The CDR3 region has the DNA TGCAGCACCCCGGGGACAGGGGACGGCTACACCTTC.